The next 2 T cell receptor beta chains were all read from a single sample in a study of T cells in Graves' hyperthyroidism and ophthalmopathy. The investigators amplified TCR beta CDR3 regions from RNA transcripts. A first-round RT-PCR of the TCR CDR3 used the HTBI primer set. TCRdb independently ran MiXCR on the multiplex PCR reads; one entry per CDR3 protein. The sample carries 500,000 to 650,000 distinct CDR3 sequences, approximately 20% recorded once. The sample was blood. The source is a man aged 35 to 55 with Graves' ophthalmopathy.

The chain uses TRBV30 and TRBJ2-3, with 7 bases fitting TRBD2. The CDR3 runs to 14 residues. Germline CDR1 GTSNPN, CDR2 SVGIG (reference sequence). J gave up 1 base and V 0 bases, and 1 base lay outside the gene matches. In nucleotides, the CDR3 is TGTGCCTGGAGTGTTGCGGGAGGCACAGATACGCAGTATTTT. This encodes CAWSVAGGTDTQYF.

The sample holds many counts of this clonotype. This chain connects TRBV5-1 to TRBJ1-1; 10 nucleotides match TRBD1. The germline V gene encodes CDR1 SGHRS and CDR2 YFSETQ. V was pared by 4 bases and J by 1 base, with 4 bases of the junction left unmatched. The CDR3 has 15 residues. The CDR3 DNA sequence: TGCGCCAGCAGCCAGGGACAGGGGACGAACACTGAAGCTTTCTTT. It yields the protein CASSQGQGTNTEAFF.